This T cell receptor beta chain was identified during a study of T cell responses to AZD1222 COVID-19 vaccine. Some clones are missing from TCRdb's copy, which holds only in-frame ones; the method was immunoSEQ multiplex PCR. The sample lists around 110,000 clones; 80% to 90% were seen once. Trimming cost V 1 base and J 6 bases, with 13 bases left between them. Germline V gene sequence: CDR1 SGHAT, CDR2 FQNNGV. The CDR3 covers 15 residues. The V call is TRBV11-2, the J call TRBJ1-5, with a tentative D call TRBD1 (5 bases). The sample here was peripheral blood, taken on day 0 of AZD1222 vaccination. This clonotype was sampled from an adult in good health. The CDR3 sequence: CASSLGQGIGQPQHF. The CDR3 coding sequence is TGTGCCAGCAGCTTAGGCCAGGGTATCGGTCAGCCCCAGCATTTT.